A single sample gave rise to the 24 T cell receptor beta chains below, sequenced in a study of T-cell reconstitution after alpha-beta-depleted transplantation in children. Unique molecular identifiers were built into the TCRbeta library. TCRdb reprocessed the PCR reads with MiXCR, giving one entry per CDR3 protein. The sample shows about 340,000 distinct CDR3 sequences, about a sixth of them seen only once. Source: PBMCs, mostly from graft donor cells, taken 360 days after TCRalphabeta/CD19-depleted stem cell transplant. These receptors came from a male patient between 2 and 15 years old who had a stem cell transplant for acute lymphoblastic leukemia, so the T cells may come from the graft donor.

A few counts support this clonotype. The V call is TRBV4-2, the J call TRBJ1-5; D is perhaps TRBD1 (5 bases). Germline V CDR1 and CDR2: LGHNA, YNFKEQ. The length of the CDR3 is 15 residues. The V end was cut by 0 bases, the J end by 6 bases, with 12 bases between. CDR3 bases: TGTGCCAGCAGCCAAGATCTCCAGGGCGGTCAGCCCCAGCATTTT. Translated, it gives CASSQDLQGGQPQHF.

J is TRBJ2-7 and V is TRBV4-2; unclear D gene. The CDR3 is 15 residues long. V lost 0 bases, J lost 0 bases, and 9 bases lay in between. Germline values: CDR1 LGHNA, CDR2 YNFKEQ. The CDR3 DNA follows: TGTGCCAGCAGCCAAGAAGGCGCCATCTCCTACGAGCAGTACTTC. Translating it yields CASSQEGAISYEQYF.

This clonotype has ten or more counts. The chain uses TRBV28 and TRBJ1-1; 8 nucleotides match TRBD1. The germline V gene has CDR1 MDHEN and CDR2 SYDVKM. This CDR3 is 15 amino acids long. J lost 4 bases, V lost 5 bases, and 9 bases had no gene match. The CDR3 coding sequence is TGTGCCAGCAGTCACCCTGGACAGGGAGGCACTGAAGCTTTCTTT. It specifies CASSHPGQGGTEAFF. The whole variable domain, remainder taken from reference TRBV28 and TRBJ1-1, is DVKVTQSSRYLVKRTGEKVFLECVQDMDHENMFWYRQDPGLGLRLIYFSYDVKMKEKGDIPEGYSVSREKKERFSLILESASTNQTSMYLCASSHPGQGGTEAFFGQGTRLTVV.

This clonotype occurred many times. The chain links TRBV7-9 to TRBJ2-7, with 10 bases aligning to TRBD2. The CDR3 is made up of 17 amino acids. The germline V gene encodes CDR1 SEHNR and CDR2 FQNEAQ (reference sequence). The junction had 11 bases not matched to a gene; V was cut back by 3 bases and J by 3 bases. CDR3: CASSFGLAEMGGYEQYF. The CDR3 nucleotides read TGTGCCAGCAGCTTCGGACTAGCGGAGATGGGCGGCTACGAGCAGTACTTC.

This sequence joins TRBV28 and TRBJ2-7; D possibly corresponds to TRBD2 (5 bases). Germline-derived CDR1 and CDR2 are MDHEN and SYDVKM. V lost 10 bases to trimming and J lost 4 bases, with 17 bases between them. This CDR3 comprises 13 residues. This CDR3 is CATDRGQDYEQYF. CDR3 nucleotides: TGTGCCACCGACCGAGGGCAGGATTACGAGCAGTACTTC. Supplemented by reference TRBV28 and TRBJ2-7, the full variable domain reads DVKVTQSSRYLVKRTGEKVFLECVQDMDHENMFWYRQDPGLGLRLIYFSYDVKMKEKGDIPEGYSVSREKKERFSLILESASTNQTSMYLCATDRGQDYEQYFGPGTRLTVT.

The rearrangement joins TRBV10-3 to TRBJ2-1, with TRBD2 matching over 8 bases. The germline CDR1 and CDR2 sequences are ENHRY and SYGVKD. The CDR3 contains 16 residues. After removal of 4 bases from V and 4 bases from J, the junction contained 9 bases not matched to a gene. CDR3 nucleotides: TGTGCCATCAGTGGGGCTAGCGGGCAATCATACAATGAGCAGTTCTTC. As protein: CAISGASGQSYNEQFF.

This clonotype was picked up a small number of times. V is TRBV10-2 and J is TRBJ2-7; 7 bases line up with TRBD1. CDR1 WSHSY and CDR2 SAAADI come from the germline V gene. There are 12 residues in the CDR3. V lost 6 bases, J lost 3 bases, and 2 bases stayed unmatched. The CDR3 DNA reads TGCGCCAGCAGAGGGACAGTCTACGAGCAGTACTTC. Its translation: CASRGTVYEQYF.

V and J are TRBV12-3 or TRBV12-4 and TRBJ2-3; TRBD2 aligns across 7 bases. This CDR3 is 12 amino acids long. Losses at the gene ends were 5 bases for V and 6 bases for J; bases not matched to a gene: 2. The chain's CDR3 is CASSPTSDTQYF. CDR3 DNA sequence: TGTGCCAGCAGTCCGACTAGCGATACGCAGTATTTT.

The rearrangement links TRBV7-2 to TRBJ1-5; D ambiguous. V was pared by 2 bases and J by 7 bases, with 9 bases between. Germline V gene data show CDR1 as SGHTA and CDR2 as FQGNSA. The CDR3 consists of 13 residues. The CDR3 DNA reads as TGTGCCAGCAGCTTATGGGGTGTACAGCCCCAGCATTTT. Translated, it gives CASSLWGVQPQHF.

The gene calls are TRBV4-1 and TRBJ2-6; D not resolved. Germline V gene lookup returns CDR1 MGHRA and CDR2 YSYEKL. With 2 bases removed from V and 4 bases from J, the gap between germline ends came to 9 bases. CDR3 length: 15 residues. CDR3 sequence: CASSQKGYGANVLTF. Written as DNA, the CDR3 is TGCGCCAGCAGCCAAAAGGGCTACGGGGCCAACGTCCTGACTTTC.

The chain uses TRBV20-1 and TRBJ2-3; D unclear. The V end lost 6 bases, the J end lost 5 bases, and 12 bases lay between the germline ends. This CDR3 region has 12 residues. Germline assignment: CDR1 DFQATT and CDR2 SNEGSKA (reference sequence). CDR3: CSASLLGDTQYF. In DNA form, the CDR3 reads TGCAGTGCCTCTCTGTTGGGAGATACGCAGTATTTT.

The CDR3 DNA sequence: TGTGCCAGCAGTCCCACTAGCGGGAGGGCGGATGAGCAGTTCTTC. It specifies CASSPTSGRADEQFF. The V and J genes are TRBV12-3 or TRBV12-4 and TRBJ2-1; TRBD2 aligns across 13 bases. The length of the CDR3 is 15 residues. After removal of 5 bases from V and 8 bases from J, the junction contained 6 bases not matched to a gene.

This clonotype was detected only a few times. V usage is TRBV11-3 and J usage is TRBJ2-2; a weak D match, TRBD1 (6 bases). The CDR3 runs to 15 residues. The V gene lost 1 base and the J gene lost 3 bases, with 9 bases spanning the gap. Germline CDR1 and CDR2: SGHNT and YENEEA. The CDR3 DNA reads TGTGCCAGCAGCTTAGTGCCAGGGGACACCGGGGAGCTGTTTTTT. This gives the protein CASSLVPGDTGELFF.

The CDR3 region is CATSRATSGVGEQYF. The CDR3 DNA reads TGTGCCACCAGCAGAGCCACTAGCGGGGTCGGCGAGCAGTACTTC. The chain combines TRBV15 with TRBJ2-7; 10 bases match TRBD2. Germline CDR1 reads LNHNV; CDR2 reads YYDKDF (reference sequence). J was trimmed by 6 bases and V by 1 base; bases with no gene match: 6. The CDR3 is 15 amino acids.

This clonotype was counted at least ten times. V usage is TRBV15 and J usage is TRBJ2-1; 9 bases align to TRBD1. V lost 5 bases, J lost 7 bases, and 9 bases stayed unmatched. Germline-derived CDR1 and CDR2 are LNHNV and YYDKDF (reference sequence). The CDR3 extends over 15 amino acids. As DNA, the CDR3 is TGTGCCACCAGCGTCGGGACAGGGATTAGGAATGAGCAGTTCTTC. Its translation: CATSVGTGIRNEQFF. The full variable domain, completed using reference TRBV15 and TRBJ2-1, is DAMVIQNPRYQVTQFGKPVTLSCSQTLNHNVMYWYQQKSSQAPKLLFHYYDKDFNNEADTPDNFQSRRPNTSFCFLDIRSPGLGDTAMYLCATSVGTGIRNEQFFGPGTRLTVL.

This clonotype has only a few counts. The chain couples TRBV7-9 to TRBJ2-7, with TRBD2 matching 9 bases. Germline V CDR1 and CDR2: SEHNR, FQNEAQ (reference sequence). V was pared by 2 bases and J by 7 bases, with 3 bases of the junction left unmatched. CDR3 size: 13 residues. CDR3 amino acids: CASSLSGRWEQYF. The CDR3 region has the DNA TGTGCCAGCAGCTTAAGCGGGAGGTGGGAGCAGTACTTC. Full variable domain (rest looked up from reference TRBV7-9 and TRBJ2-7): DTGVSQNPRHKITKRGQNVTFRCDPISEHNRLYWYRQTLGQGPEFLTYFQNEAQLEKSRLLSDRFSAERPKGSFSTLEIQRTEQGDSAMYLCASSLSGRWEQYFGPGTRLTVT.

The V and J genes are TRBV7-2 and TRBJ2-7; D unclear. CDR3 size: 12 residues. Germline assignment: CDR1 SGHTA and CDR2 FQGNSA. V lost 4 bases to trimming and J lost 2 bases, with 6 bases between them. The CDR3 spells CASSSVTYEQYF. The CDR3 DNA is TGTGCCAGCAGCTCCGTGACCTACGAGCAGTACTTC.

This sequence joins TRBV5-1 and TRBJ2-7; D not certain. This CDR3 has 15 amino acids. Trimming cost V 6 bases and J 3 bases, with 19 bases left between them. CDR1 is SGHRS and CDR2 is YFSETQ in the germline V gene. CDR3 amino acids: CASKPVIESRYEQYF. CDR3 coding DNA: TGCGCCAGCAAACCCGTGATTGAGTCTCGCTACGAGCAGTACTTC.

This clonotype has at least ten counts. The rearrangement links TRBV4-3 to TRBJ2-7; 9 bases agree with TRBD1. CDR3 length: 15 amino acids. CDR1 LGHNA and CDR2 YSLEER come from the germline V gene. With V trimmed by 3 bases and J by 3 bases, 6 bases remained unmatched. The CDR3 nucleotides are TGCGCCAGCAGCCACGGGACAGGGACTTACTACGAGCAGTACTTC. Protein sequence: CASSHGTGTYYEQYF.

The chain recombines TRBV6-1 with TRBJ2-7, with 7 bases aligning to TRBD1. Germline values: CDR1 MNHNS, CDR2 SASEGT. The ends lost 1 base at V and 8 bases at J; junction bases unmatched: 5. This CDR3 is built from 13 residues. The CDR3 sequence is CASSEGRQGQQYF. CDR3 in DNA: TGTGCCAGCAGTGAAGGGCGACAGGGCCAGCAGTACTTC.

This clonotype was counted many times. The chain carries TRBV7-2 and TRBJ2-2; D not resolved. This CDR3 has 14 amino acids. Germline V gene sequence: CDR1 SGHTA, CDR2 FQGNSA. The ends were cut back, 1 base at V and 8 bases at J, with 11 bases in the middle. The CDR3 nucleotides are TGTGCCAGCAGCTTAGGGGTCTTTGGGGGGGAGCTGTTTTTT. As protein: CASSLGVFGGELFF. The full variable domain, completed using reference TRBV7-2 and TRBJ2-2, is GAGVSQSPSNKVTEKGKDVELRCDPISGHTALYWYRQSLGQGLEFLIYFQGNSAPDKSGLPSDRFSAERTGGSVSTLTIQRTQQEDSAVYLCASSLGVFGGELFFGEGSRLTVL.

This clonotype was seen a handful of times. The chain joins TRBV29-1 to TRBJ2-7, with 10 bases aligning to TRBD2. The germline V gene encodes CDR1 SQVTM and CDR2 ANQGSEA. The CDR3 covers 16 residues. J lost 1 base, V lost 1 base, and 7 bases had no gene match. CDR3 nucleotide sequence: TGCAGCGTTGAAGTGCACCTAGCGGGAGTTTCCTACGAGCAGTACTTC. Translation gives CSVEVHLAGVSYEQYF.

The table lists this clonotype with a few counts. The V call is TRBV6-1, the J call TRBJ1-5; 9 nucleotides line up with TRBD1. The CDR3 is 13 residues long. Germline V gene data show CDR1 as MNHNS and CDR2 as SASEGT. V lost 6 bases, J lost 7 bases, and 4 bases stayed unmatched. As DNA, the CDR3 is TGTGCCAGCAGCGACAGGGGGTCACAGCCCCAGCATTTT. Translated: CASSDRGSQPQHF.

This rearrangement joins TRBV7-8 to TRBJ2-1; D ambiguous. V was trimmed by 2 bases and J by 2 bases, leaving 13 bases between them. The CDR3 is 16 amino acids. Per the germline V gene, CDR1 is SGHVS and CDR2 is FQNEAQ. The CDR3 region is CASSLLRGVTYNEQFF. As DNA, the CDR3 is TGTGCCAGCAGCTTACTCCGCGGAGTTACCTACAATGAGCAGTTCTTC.